Listed here are 15 T cell receptor beta chains from one sample, sequenced in a study of T cell responses to AZD1222 COVID-19 vaccine. Method: immunoSEQ multiplex PCR; TCRdb's copy keeps in-frame clones and lacks some. The table includes 60,000 or so clones, roughly 82% detected once. The starting material was peripheral blood, obtained on day 0 of AZD1222 vaccination. These receptors came from an adult in good health.

This rearrangement joins TRBV6-4 to TRBJ1-6, with no clear D. The CDR3 sequence is 14 residues long. V lost 2 bases, J lost 8 bases, and 10 bases lay in between. Germline V gene lookup returns CDR1 MRHNA and CDR2 SNTAGT. The CDR3 region is CASSDTGEDSPLHF. Here the CDR3 DNA reads TGTGCCAGCAGTGACACGGGAGAGGATTCACCCCTCCACTTT.

This sequence joins TRBV7-3 and TRBJ2-7; TRBD2 might be the D (6 bases). CDR3 size: 15 residues. V shed 1 base and J shed 0 bases, with 10 bases lying between them. Germline V lookup: CDR1 SGHTA, CDR2 FQGTGA. CDR3 DNA: TGTGCCAGCAGCTTAATGGCGGGGAGCTCCTACGAGCAGTACTTC. It codes for CASSLMAGSSYEQYF.

This clone came up once. CDR3 region: CASGLGGRTNYGYTF. Here the CDR3 DNA reads TGTGCCAGTGGATTGGGGGGACGTACTAACTATGGCTACACCTTC. This chain joins TRBV5-4 and TRBJ1-2; D may be TRBD1 (5 bases). The CDR3 spans 15 residues. Looked up from germline, CDR1 is SGHNT and CDR2 is YYREEE (reference sequence). V gave up 8 bases and J gave up 0 bases, with 17 bases separating them.

This sequence joins TRBV11-2 and TRBJ2-3; 8 nucleotides match TRBD2. The J segment lost 6 bases and the V segment lost 6 bases, leaving 20 bases of the junction unmatched. Germline loops: CDR1 SGHAT, CDR2 FQNNGV. The CDR3 covers 18 residues. CDR3 nucleotide sequence: TGTGCCAGCAGTCCGACCCTTGGAGCGGGAGAAGAGGTGGATACGCAGTATTTT. Translation gives CASSPTLGAGEEVDTQYF.

CDR3 loop: CASTADSVSYNEQFF. The CDR3 DNA is TGTGCCAGCACTGCCGACTCGGTATCCTACAATGAGCAGTTCTTC. This chain uses TRBV11-3 with TRBJ2-1, with D uncertain. V lost 7 bases, J lost 1 base, and 14 bases lay in between. Looked up from germline, CDR1 is SGHNT and CDR2 is YENEEA. The CDR3 spans 15 residues.

The chain recombines TRBV9 with TRBJ2-2; TRBD2 might be the D (6 bases). Germline V gene lookup returns CDR1 SGDLS and CDR2 YYNGEE. The CDR3 runs to 14 residues. V was trimmed by 5 bases and J by 0 bases, leaving 8 bases between them. The CDR3 DNA reads TGTGCCAGCAGGGGACTGACGAACACCGGGGAGCTGTTTTTT. Protein: CASRGLTNTGELFF.

V and J are TRBV19 and TRBJ1-2, with 7 bases identical to TRBD1. V shed 0 bases, J shed 1 base, and the junction held 8 bases outside the gene matches. CDR3 length: 17 amino acids. Per the germline V gene, CDR1 is LNHDA and CDR2 is SQIVND (reference sequence). The CDR3 DNA is TGTGCCAGTAGTATAGACCGGGACAGAGACTTTAACTATGGCTACACCTTC. Translation gives CASSIDRDRDFNYGYTF. The full variable domain, rest sourced from reference TRBV19 and TRBJ1-2, is DGGITQSPKYLFRKEGQNVTLSCEQNLNHDAMYWYRQDPGQGLRLIYYSQIVNDFQKGDIAEGYSVSREKKESFPLTVTSAQKNPTAFYLCASSIDRDRDFNYGYTFGSGTRLTVV.

This chain uses TRBV6-6 with TRBJ1-5; TRBD1 agrees at 7 bases. CDR1 is MNHNY, CDR2 SVGAGI, per germline (reference sequence). V was pared by 5 bases and J by 7 bases, with 11 bases of the junction left unmatched. CDR3 length: 15 amino acids. The CDR3 nucleotides are TGTGCCAGCAGTCCAACACAGGGGAAAGAGCAGCCCCAGCATTTT. Protein: CASSPTQGKEQPQHF.

This clone was observed a few times. V is TRBV6-2 or TRBV6-3 and J is TRBJ1-5; D unclear. Germline V CDR1 and CDR2: MNHEY, SVGEGT. Trimming shortened V by 2 bases and J by 0 bases, and 5 bases separated the two germline ends. This CDR3 has 14 amino acids. In DNA, the CDR3 is TGTGCCAGCAGTTACCGGATTAGCAATCAGCCCCAGCATTTT. Translating it yields CASSYRISNQPQHF.

This clone was picked up one time. The chain carries TRBV5-1 and TRBJ2-7; 10 bases align to TRBD1. The V and J ends lost 4 bases and 5 bases, in that order; junction bases with no gene match: 0. This CDR3 comprises 12 residues. Germline V CDR1 and CDR2: SGHRS, YFSETQ. The CDR3 loop reads CASSGTGDEQYF. The CDR3 DNA is TGCGCCAGCAGCGGGACAGGGGACGAGCAGTACTTC.

Notes on this clone: Sequence at one end of the junction differs from germline and may be a read error. The V and J genes are TRBV5-1 and TRBJ2-1; D not certain. CDR1 SGHRS and CDR2 YFSETQ come from the germline V gene. The CDR3 has 15 amino acids. The CDR3 DNA sequence: TGCGCCAGCTGCTTTGGGCCAATGGGGTACAATGAGCAGTTCTTC. Amino acid sequence: CASCFGPMGYNEQFF.

This clone was detected only a few times. Written as DNA, the CDR3 is TGTGCCAGCAGGCGACTAGCCCTATTGCAAGAGACCCAGTACTTC. As protein: CASRRLALLQETQYF. The chain has TRBV21-1 and TRBJ2-5; the tabulated D call, TRBD2, remains unverified against the DNA. TRBV21-1 is flagged as a pseudogene. This CDR3 region has 15 residues.

The V and J genes are TRBV28 and TRBJ1-5, with TRBD1 matching 8 bases. CDR3 length: 16 residues. Germline V CDR1 and CDR2: MDHEN, SYDVKM. The trim removed 4 bases at V and 8 bases at J, leaving 13 bases unmatched. The CDR3 spells CASSSSLRTGLEPQHF. The DNA of the CDR3 is TGTGCCAGCAGTTCTTCCCTCCGGACAGGGCTAGAGCCCCAGCATTTT.

This clone has just one count. The rearrangement links TRBV6-5 to TRBJ2-7; D is possibly TRBD1 (6 bases). Looked up from germline, CDR1 is MNHEY and CDR2 is SVGAGI. The V end lost 0 bases, the J end lost 2 bases, and 11 bases lay between the germline ends. The CDR3 loop spans 15 amino acids. CDR3 loop: CASSYSNRATYEQYF. The CDR3 DNA is TGTGCCAGCAGTTACTCGAACAGGGCTACCTACGAGCAGTACTTC.

The chain uses TRBV4-1 and TRBJ2-5, with D perhaps matching TRBD2 (6 bases). This CDR3 spans 15 amino acids. The germline V gene encodes CDR1 MGHRA and CDR2 YSYEKL. V was pared by 0 bases and J by 4 bases, with 12 bases between. CDR3 sequence: CASSQDYLARETQYF. The DNA for the CDR3 is TGCGCCAGCAGCCAAGATTACCTAGCGAGAGAGACCCAGTACTTC.